This T cell receptor beta chain was documented in a study of cytomegalovirus exposure and HLA in healthy donors. Study background: Around 200 million T cells yielded around 100 million unique TCR beta sequences, as an earlier analysis found. Among the roughly 430 genotyped donors, 81% were placed in the Caucasian-associated ancestry cluster. Study results and limitations: Later genetic work tied a missense DCLRE1C variant to beta-chain V and J trimming.

CDR1 is SGDLS and CDR2 is YYNGEE in the germline V gene. V was pared by 4 bases and J by 5 bases, with 15 bases between. There are 14 residues in the CDR3. About this clone itself: No antigen is known for it.

Amplification used 60 Vbeta primers and 13 Jbeta primers. Profiling relied on immunoSEQ multiplex PCR, and the TCRdb table lists in-frame clones only, not all of them. The data contain a few hundred thousand clones, about 80% of them singletons. The receptor was isolated from a woman in her fifties or sixties in good health and CMV-seropositive. The material sequenced was PBMCs. V usage is TRBV9 and J usage is TRBJ2-5, with D possibly being TRBD2 (6 bases). The CDR3 DNA reads as TGTGCCAGCAGCAAATCGTGGGAGGCGGAGACCCAGTACTTC. Its translation: CASSKSWEAETQYF.